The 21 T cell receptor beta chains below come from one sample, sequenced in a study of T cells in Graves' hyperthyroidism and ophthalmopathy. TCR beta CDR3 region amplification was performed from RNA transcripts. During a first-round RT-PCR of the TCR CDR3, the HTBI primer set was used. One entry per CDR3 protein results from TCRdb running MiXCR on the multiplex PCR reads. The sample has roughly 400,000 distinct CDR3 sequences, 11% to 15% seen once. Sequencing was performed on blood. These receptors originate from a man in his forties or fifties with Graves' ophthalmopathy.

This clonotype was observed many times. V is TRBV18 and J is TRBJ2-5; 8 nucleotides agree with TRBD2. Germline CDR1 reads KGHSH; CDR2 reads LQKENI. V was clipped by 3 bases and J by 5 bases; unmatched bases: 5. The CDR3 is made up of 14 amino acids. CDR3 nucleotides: TGTGCCAGCTCACCCCTAGCGGGTGAGGAGACCCAGTACTTC. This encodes CASSPLAGEETQYF.

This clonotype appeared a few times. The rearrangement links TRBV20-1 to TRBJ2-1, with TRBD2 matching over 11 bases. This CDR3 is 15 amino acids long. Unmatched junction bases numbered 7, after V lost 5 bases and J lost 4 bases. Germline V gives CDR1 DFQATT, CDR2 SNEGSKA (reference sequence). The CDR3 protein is CSAVRPSGRYNEQFF. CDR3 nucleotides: TGCAGTGCTGTGCGTCCTAGCGGGAGGTACAATGAGCAGTTCTTC.

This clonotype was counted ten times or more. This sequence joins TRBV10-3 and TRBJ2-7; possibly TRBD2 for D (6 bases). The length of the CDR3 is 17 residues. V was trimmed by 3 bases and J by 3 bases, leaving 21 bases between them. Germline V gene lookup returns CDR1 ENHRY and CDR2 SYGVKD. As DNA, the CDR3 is TGTGCCATCAGTGAAGGGTTTGTTTGGGACTCGGGCTACGAGCAGTACTTC. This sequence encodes CAISEGFVWDSGYEQYF.

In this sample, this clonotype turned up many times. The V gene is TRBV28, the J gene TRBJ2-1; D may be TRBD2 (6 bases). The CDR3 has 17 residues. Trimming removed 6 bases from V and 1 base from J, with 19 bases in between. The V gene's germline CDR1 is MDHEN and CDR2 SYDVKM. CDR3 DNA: TGTGCCAGCAGAACCCACCTAGCGTTCCATTCCTACAATGAGCAGTTCTTC. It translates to CASRTHLAFHSYNEQFF.

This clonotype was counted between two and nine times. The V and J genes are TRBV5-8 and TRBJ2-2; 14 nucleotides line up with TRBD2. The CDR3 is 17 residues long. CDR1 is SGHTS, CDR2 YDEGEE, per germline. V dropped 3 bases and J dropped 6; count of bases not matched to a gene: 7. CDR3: CASSWSGLAGVAGELFF. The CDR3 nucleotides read TGTGCCAGCAGCTGGTCGGGACTAGCGGGAGTCGCCGGGGAGCTGTTTTTT.

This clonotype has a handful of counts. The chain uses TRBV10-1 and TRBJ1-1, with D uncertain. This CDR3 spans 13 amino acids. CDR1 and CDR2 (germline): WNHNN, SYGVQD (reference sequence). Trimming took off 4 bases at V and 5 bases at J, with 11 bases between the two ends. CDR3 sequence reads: CASSAGVGTEAFF. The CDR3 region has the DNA TGCGCCAGCAGTGCCGGGGTTGGAACTGAAGCTTTCTTT.

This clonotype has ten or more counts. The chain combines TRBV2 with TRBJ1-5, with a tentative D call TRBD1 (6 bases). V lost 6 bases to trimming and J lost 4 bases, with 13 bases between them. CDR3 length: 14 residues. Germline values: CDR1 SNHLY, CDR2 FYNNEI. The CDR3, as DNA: TGTGCCAGCAGATCAGGGGAGTTTAATCAGCCCCAGCATTTT. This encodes CASRSGEFNQPQHF.

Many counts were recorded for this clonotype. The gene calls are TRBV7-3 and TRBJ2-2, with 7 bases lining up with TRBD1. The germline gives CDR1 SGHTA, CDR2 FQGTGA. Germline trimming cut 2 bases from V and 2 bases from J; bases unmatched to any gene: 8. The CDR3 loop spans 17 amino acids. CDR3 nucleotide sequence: TGTGCCAGCAGCTTAGGACCTCGGGACAGAAACACCGGGGAGCTGTTTTTT. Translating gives CASSLGPRDRNTGELFF. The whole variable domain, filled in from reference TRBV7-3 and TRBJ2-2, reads GAGVSQTPSNKVTEKGKYVELRCDPISGHTALYWYRQSLGQGPEFLIYFQGTGAADDSGLPNDRFFAVRPEGSVSTLKIQRTERGDSAVYLCASSLGPRDRNTGELFFGEGSRLTVL.

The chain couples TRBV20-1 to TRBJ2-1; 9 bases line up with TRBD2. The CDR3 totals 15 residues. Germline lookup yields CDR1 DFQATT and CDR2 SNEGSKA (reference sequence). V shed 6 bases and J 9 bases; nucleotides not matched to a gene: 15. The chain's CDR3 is CSAKRGRAGEGEQFF. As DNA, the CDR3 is TGCAGTGCCAAGCGCGGGAGGGCGGGGGAGGGTGAGCAGTTCTTC.

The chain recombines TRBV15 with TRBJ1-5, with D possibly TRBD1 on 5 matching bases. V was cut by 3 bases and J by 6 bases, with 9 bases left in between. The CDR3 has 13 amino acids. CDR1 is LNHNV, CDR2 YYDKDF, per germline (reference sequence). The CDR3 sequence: CATSRGDFQPQHF. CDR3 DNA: TGTGCCACCAGCAGGGGGGACTTTCAGCCCCAGCATTTT.

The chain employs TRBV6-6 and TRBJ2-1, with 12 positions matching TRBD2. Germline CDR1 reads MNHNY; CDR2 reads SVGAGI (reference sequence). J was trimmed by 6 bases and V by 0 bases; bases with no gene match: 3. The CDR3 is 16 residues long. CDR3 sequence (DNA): TGTGCCAGCAGTTACTCGACTAGCGGGAGAGTCAATGAGCAGTTCTTC. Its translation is CASSYSTSGRVNEQFF.

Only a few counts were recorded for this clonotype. CDR3 nucleotide sequence: TGTGCCTGGGAAAGACAGCGGGACTCCTACGAGCAGTACTTC. Translated, it gives CAWERQRDSYEQYF. This chain links TRBV30 with TRBJ2-7, with TRBD2 matching 7 bases. Trimming took 5 bases from V and 0 from J; bases not matched to a gene: 7. CDR1 is GTSNPN, CDR2 SVGIG, per germline (reference sequence). The CDR3 consists of 14 residues. The full variable domain, with the rest looked up from reference TRBV30 and TRBJ2-7, is SQTIHQWPATLVQPVGSPLSLECTVEGTSNPNLYWYRQAAGRGLQLLFYSVGIGQISSEVPQNLSASRPQDRQFILSSKKLLLSDSGFYLCAWERQRDSYEQYFGPGTRLTVT.

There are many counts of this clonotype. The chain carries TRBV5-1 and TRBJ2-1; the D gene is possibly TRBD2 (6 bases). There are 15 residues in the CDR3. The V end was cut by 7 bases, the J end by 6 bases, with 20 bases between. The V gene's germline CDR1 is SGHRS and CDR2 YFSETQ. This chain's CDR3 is CASDAGLLPGNEQFF. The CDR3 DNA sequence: TGCGCCAGCGACGCGGGGCTCCTACCGGGCAATGAGCAGTTCTTC. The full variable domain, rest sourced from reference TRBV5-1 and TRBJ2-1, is KAGVTQTPRYLIKTRGQQVTLSCSPISGHRSVSWYQQTPGQGLQFLFEYFSETQRNKGNFPGRFSGRQFSNSRSEMNVSTLELGDSALYLCASDAGLLPGNEQFFGPGTRLTVL.

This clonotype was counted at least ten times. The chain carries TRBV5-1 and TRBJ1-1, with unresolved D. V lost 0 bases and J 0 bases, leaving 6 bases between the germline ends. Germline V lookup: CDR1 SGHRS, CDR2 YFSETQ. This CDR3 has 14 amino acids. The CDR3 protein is CASSLGALNTEAFF. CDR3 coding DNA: TGCGCCAGCAGCTTGGGGGCCCTGAACACTGAAGCTTTCTTT. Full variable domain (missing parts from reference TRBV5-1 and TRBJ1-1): KAGVTQTPRYLIKTRGQQVTLSCSPISGHRSVSWYQQTPGQGLQFLFEYFSETQRNKGNFPGRFSGRQFSNSRSEMNVSTLELGDSALYLCASSLGALNTEAFFGQGTRLTVV.

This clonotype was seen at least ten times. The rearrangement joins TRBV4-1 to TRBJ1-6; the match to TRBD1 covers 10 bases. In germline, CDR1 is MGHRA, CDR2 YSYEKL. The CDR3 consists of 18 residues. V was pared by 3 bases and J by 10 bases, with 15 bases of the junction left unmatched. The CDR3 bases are TGCGCCAGCAGCCATGGGCTCGGGACAGGGGACGCAAGGTCACCCCTCCACTTT. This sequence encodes CASSHGLGTGDARSPLHF.

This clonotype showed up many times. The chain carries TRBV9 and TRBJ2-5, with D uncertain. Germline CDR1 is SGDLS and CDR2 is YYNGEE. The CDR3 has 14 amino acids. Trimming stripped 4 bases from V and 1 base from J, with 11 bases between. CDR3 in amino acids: CASSFGPTQETQYF. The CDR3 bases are TGTGCCAGCAGCTTCGGGCCGACCCAAGAGACCCAGTACTTC.

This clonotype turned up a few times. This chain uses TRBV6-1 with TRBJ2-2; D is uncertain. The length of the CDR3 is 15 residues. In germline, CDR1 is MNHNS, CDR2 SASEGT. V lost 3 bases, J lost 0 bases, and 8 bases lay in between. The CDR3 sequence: CASSEGWANTGELFF. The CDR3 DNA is TGTGCCAGCAGTGAGGGGTGGGCGAACACCGGGGAGCTGTTTTTT.

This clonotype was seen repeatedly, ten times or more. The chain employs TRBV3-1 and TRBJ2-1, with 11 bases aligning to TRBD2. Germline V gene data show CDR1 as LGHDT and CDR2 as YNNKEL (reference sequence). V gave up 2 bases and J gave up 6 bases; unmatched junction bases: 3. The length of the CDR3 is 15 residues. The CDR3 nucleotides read TGTGCCAGCAGCCAACAACTAGCGGGAGCCAATGAGCAGTTCTTC. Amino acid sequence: CASSQQLAGANEQFF.

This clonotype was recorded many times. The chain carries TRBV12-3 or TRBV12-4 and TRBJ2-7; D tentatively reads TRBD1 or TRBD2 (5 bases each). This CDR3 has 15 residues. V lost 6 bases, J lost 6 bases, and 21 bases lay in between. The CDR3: CASSRNWGSGGEQYF. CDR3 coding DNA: TGTGCCAGCAGCCGTAACTGGGGGTCTGGTGGCGAGCAGTACTTC.

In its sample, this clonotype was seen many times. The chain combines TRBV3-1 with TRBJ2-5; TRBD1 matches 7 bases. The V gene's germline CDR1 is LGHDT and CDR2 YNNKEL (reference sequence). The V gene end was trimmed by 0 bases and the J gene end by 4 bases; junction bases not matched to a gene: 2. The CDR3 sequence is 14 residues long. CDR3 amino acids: CASSQEAGGETQYF. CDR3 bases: TGTGCCAGCAGCCAAGAGGCAGGGGGAGAGACCCAGTACTTC.

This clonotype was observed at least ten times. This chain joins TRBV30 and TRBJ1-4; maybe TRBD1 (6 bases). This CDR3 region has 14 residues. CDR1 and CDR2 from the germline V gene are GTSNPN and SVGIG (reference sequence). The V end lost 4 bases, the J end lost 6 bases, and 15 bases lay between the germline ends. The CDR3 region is CAWTGQFGDEKLFF. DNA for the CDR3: TGTGCCTGGACTGGACAGTTCGGGGATGAAAAACTGTTTTTT.